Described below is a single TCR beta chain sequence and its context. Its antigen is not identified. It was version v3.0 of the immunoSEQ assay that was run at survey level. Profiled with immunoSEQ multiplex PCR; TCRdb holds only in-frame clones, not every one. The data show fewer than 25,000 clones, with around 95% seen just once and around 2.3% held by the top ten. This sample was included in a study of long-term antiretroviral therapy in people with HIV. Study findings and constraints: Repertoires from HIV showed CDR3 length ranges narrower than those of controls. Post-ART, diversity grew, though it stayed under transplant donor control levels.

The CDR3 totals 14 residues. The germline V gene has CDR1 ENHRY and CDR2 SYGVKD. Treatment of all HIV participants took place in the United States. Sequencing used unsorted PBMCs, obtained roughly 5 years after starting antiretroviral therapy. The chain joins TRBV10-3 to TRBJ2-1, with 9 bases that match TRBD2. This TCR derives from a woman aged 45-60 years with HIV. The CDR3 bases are TGTACAACCGGCGAGCGGGAGGATTACAATGAGCAGTTCTTC. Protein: CTTGEREDYNEQFF.